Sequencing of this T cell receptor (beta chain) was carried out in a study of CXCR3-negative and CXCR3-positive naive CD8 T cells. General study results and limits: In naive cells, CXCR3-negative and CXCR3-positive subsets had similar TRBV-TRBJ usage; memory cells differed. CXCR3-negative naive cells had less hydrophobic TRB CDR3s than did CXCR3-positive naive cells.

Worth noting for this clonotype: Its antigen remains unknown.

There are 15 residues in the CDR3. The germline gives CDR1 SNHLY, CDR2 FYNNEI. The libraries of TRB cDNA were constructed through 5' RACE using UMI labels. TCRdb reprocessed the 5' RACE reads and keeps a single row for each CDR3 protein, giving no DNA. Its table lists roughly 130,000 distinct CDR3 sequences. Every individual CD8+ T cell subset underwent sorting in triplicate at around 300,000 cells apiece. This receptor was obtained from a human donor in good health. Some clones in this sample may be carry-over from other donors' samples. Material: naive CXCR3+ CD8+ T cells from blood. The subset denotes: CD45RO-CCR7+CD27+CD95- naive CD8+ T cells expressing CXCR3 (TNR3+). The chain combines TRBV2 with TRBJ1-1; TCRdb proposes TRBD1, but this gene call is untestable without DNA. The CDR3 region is CASSEGTGSNTEAFF. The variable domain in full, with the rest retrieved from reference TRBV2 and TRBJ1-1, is EPEVTQTPSHQVTQMGQEVILRCVPISNHLYFYWYRQILGQKVEFLVSFYNNEISEKSEIFDDQFSVERPDGSNFTLKIRSTKLEDSAMYFCASSEGTGSNTEAFFGQGTRLTVV.